This T cell receptor (beta chain) was sequenced in a study of T cell clonotyping in hematopoietic cell transplantation (dated by TCRdb to the early 2020s). In the study overall: A total of 130 to 150 blood samples were collected in the study from 35 to 45 consecutive transplant recipients and their related donors. Recruitment of patients was conducted between late 2015 and 2017, and follow-up was continued until late 2020 or death. What the study reported, not specific to this receptor: Broader TCR repertoire diversity after transplant was predicted by Inverse Simpson Index values from donors and from recipients before transplant. Recipient TCR diversity fell after transplant, with pathologically expanded clonotypes rising progressively from day 30 to day 180. The sample size was limited, and CD4 and CD8 repertoire contributions could not be separated because cells were not sorted. Recipient repertoires showed only a small fraction of overlap with donor repertoires, and over 95% appeared de novo at the given depth.

The sample's time point label, decoded: 100 days after allo-HCT. Recipient blood was collected about 28 days before transplant and at days 30, 100 and 180 after transplant. Nuclei Lysis Solution was used to extract genomic DNA from fresh or cryopreserved unfractionated peripheral blood mononuclear cells. Taken from cysteine to phenylalanine, the CDR3 has 13 residues. Kept here is only the CDR3 DNA, which spans 39 bases and is read in frame from base 1. The germline ends are 7 bases apart after V is trimmed by 5 bases and J by 0 bases. The germline V gene supplies CDR1 SGHVS and CDR2 FNYEAQ. A remark on this clone: Its recognized antigen is unknown. Per-base quality was not reported, and no clone a single base away is much larger than it.

With the immunoSEQ assay, which is a bias-controlled multiplex PCR relying on V- and J-specific primers, TCR beta CDR3 regions were amplified from genomic DNA. A proprietary barcode and Illumina adapter sequences were added to the CDR3 amplicons in a second PCR step. An Illumina MiSeq instrument was used for sequencing of the CDR3 libraries. On the authors' methods: Export and quality control were performed with immunoSEQ Analyzer 3.0, and downstream analyses were performed with R Bioconductor and Immunarch. Only productive rearrangements in the normalized downsampled data set went into calculating the repertoire metrics. In the normalized cohort, a clonotype counted as pathologically expanded if the clonotype was larger than 5 templates. The Inverse Simpson Index served as the measure of repertoire diversity. To capture all clonotypes, CMV-specificity analyses were performed on the non-normalized data set. TCRdb limited this immuneACCESS table to in-frame rearrangements with V and J called. A share of clones is missing; checked studies link under half to unresolved V genes, and the rest is unexplained. V and J calls plus clone size are reproduced from that table; the DNA served to infer D and trimming. Counted in this sample were under 30,000 clones; roughly nine tenths of them appeared once. About 10% of the sample belongs to the ten largest clones.

The starting material was PBMCs, obtained 100 days after allogeneic stem cell transplant. The TCR was taken from a female patient in her fifties who had an allogeneic stem cell transplant from a related donor, so the T cells may come from the graft donor. Some clones in this sample may be carry-over from other donors' samples. The chain joins TRBV7-6 to TRBJ1-2; the D gene cannot be resolved reliably. The CDR3 reads CASSPTPNYGYTF. In nucleotide form, the sequence is TGTGCCAGCAGCCCTACACCTAACTATGGCTACACCTTC.